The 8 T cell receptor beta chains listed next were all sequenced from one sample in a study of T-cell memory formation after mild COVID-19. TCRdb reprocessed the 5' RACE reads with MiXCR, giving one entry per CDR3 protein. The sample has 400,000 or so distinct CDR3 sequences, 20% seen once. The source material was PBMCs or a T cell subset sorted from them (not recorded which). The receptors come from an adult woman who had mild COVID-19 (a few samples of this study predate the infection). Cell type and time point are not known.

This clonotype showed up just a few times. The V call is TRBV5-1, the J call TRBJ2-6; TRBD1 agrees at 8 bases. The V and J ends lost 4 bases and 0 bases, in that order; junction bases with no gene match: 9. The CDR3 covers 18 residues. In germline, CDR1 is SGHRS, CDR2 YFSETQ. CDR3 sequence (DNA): TGCGCCAGCAGCCAAGGACAGGGAGTCCTCTCTGGGGCCAACGTCCTGACTTTC. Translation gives CASSQGQGVLSGANVLTF.

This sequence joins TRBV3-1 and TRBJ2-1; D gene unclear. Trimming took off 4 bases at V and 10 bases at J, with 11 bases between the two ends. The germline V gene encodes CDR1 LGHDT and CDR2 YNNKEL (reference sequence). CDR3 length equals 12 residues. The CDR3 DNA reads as TGTGCCAGCAGCCTAGTGACGGAAGAGCAGTTCTTC. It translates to CASSLVTEEQFF.

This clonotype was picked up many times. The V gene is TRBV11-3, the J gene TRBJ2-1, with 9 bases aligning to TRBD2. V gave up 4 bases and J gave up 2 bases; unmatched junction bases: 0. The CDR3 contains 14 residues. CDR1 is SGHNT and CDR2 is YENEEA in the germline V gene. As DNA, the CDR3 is TGTGCCAGCAGCTCTAGCGGGACCTACAATGAGCAGTTCTTC. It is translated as CASSSSGTYNEQFF.

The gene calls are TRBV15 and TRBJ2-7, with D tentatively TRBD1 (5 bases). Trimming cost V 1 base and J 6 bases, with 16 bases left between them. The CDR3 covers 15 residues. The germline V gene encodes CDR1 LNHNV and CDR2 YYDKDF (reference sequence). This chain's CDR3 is CATSRAHRQGGEQYF. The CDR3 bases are TGTGCCACCAGCAGAGCCCATAGGCAGGGTGGCGAGCAGTACTTC. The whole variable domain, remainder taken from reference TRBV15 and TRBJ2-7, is DAMVIQNPRYQVTQFGKPVTLSCSQTLNHNVMYWYQQKSSQAPKLLFHYYDKDFNNEADTPDNFQSRRPNTSFCFLDIRSPGLGDTAMYLCATSRAHRQGGEQYFGPGTRLTVT.

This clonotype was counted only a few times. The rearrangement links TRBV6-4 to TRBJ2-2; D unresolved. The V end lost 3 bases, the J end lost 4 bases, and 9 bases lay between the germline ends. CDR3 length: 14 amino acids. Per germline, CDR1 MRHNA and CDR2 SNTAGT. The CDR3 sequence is CASSDQDGTGELFF. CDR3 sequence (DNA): TGTGCCAGCAGTGATCAGGACGGCACCGGGGAGCTGTTTTTT.

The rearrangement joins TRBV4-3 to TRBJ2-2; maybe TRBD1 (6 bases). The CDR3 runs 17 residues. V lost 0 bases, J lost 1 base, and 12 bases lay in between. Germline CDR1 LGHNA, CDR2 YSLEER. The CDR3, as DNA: TGCGCCAGCAGCCAAGATCGGGTCAGGGGGAACACCGGGGAGCTGTTTTTT. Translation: CASSQDRVRGNTGELFF.

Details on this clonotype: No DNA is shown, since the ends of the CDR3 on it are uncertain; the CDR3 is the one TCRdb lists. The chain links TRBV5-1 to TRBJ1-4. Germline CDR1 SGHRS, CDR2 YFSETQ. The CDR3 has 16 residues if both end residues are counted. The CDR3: CRPFIFAPAGNEKLFF.

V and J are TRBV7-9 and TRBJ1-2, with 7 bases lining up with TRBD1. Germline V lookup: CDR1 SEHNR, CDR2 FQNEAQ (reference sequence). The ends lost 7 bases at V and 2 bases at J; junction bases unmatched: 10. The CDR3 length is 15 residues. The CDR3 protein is CASTSRAGGNYGYTF. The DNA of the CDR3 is TGTGCCAGCACCTCCAGGGCAGGGGGAAACTATGGCTACACCTTC.